Listed here are 18 T cell receptor beta chains from one sample, sequenced in a study of cytomegalovirus exposure and HLA in healthy donors. Primers for the PCR totalled 60 Vbeta and 13 Jbeta. Generated by immunoSEQ multiplex PCR, the TCRdb table keeps only in-frame clones and is missing some. Of around 150,000 clones detected, about two thirds appear once; the ten largest clones hold about 10%. The sequenced sample consisted of PBMCs. The receptors here all came from a man aged 25 to 45 in good health and CMV-seropositive.

This chain joins TRBV28 and TRBJ2-5, with 10 bases that match TRBD1. The CDR3 runs to 20 residues. Germline CDR1 is MDHEN and CDR2 is SYDVKM. The ends lost 2 bases at V and 4 bases at J; junction bases unmatched: 19. The CDR3 sequence: CASSLLYLKPGQGLGETQYF. The CDR3 DNA is TGTGCCAGCAGTTTACTCTACCTTAAGCCGGGACAGGGGTTGGGAGAGACCCAGTACTTC.

The chain carries TRBV6-5 and TRBJ2-3, with 11 positions matching TRBD1. Germline CDR1 reads MNHEY; CDR2 reads SVGAGI. J gave up 6 bases and V 7 bases, and 6 bases lay outside the gene matches. CDR3 size: 14 residues. The CDR3 nucleotides read TGTGCCAGCACCTACCGGGACAGGGGGGATACGCAGTATTTT. Amino acids: CASTYRDRGDTQYF.

The table lists this clone with a count of one. The gene calls are TRBV30 and TRBJ1-4; 7 bases map to TRBD1. Trimming took 3 bases from V and 8 from J; bases not matched to a gene: 6. Germline-derived CDR1 and CDR2 are GTSNPN and SVGIG (reference sequence). The CDR3 is 13 residues long. In DNA, the CDR3 is TGTGCCTGGAGAGACAGGGTAGAAGAAAAACTGTTTTTT. It specifies CAWRDRVEEKLFF.

The chain has TRBV7-2 and TRBJ2-7, with 9 bases fitting TRBD2. The CDR3 is 17 residues long. Germline V gives CDR1 SGHTA, CDR2 FQGNSA. Trimming removed 0 bases from V and 3 bases from J; junction bases left unmatched: 9. As DNA, the CDR3 is TGTGCCAGCAGCTTAGCTCTAGCGGGAAGCTTCCTCTACGAGCAGTACTTC. Its translation: CASSLALAGSFLYEQYF. Full variable domain (remainder filled in from reference TRBV7-2 and TRBJ2-7): GAGVSQSPSNKVTEKGKDVELRCDPISGHTALYWYRQSLGQGLEFLIYFQGNSAPDKSGLPSDRFSAERTGGSVSTLTIQRTQQEDSAVYLCASSLALAGSFLYEQYFGPGTRLTVT.

A word on this clone: A junction end diverges from the germline sequence, so it may reflect a read error. The CDR3, as DNA: TGTGCCAGCAGTGACTCAAGGACAGTAGAAGCTTTCTTT. Residues: CASSDSRTVEAFF. The rearrangement joins TRBV6-6 to TRBJ1-1; D possibly corresponds to TRBD1 (6 bases). The CDR3 is 13 amino acids. Germline loops: CDR1 MNHNY, CDR2 SVGAGI (reference sequence).

The V and J genes are TRBV12-5 and TRBJ2-2; TRBD2 is a possible D gene (6 bases). Per the germline V gene, CDR1 is LGHNT and CDR2 is FRNRAP. V gave up 0 bases and J gave up 5 bases, with 16 bases separating them. CDR3 size: 17 residues. CDR3 loop: CASGLVPLPAGTGELFF. CDR3 DNA: TGTGCTAGTGGTTTGGTGCCCCTCCCCGCGGGAACCGGGGAGCTGTTTTTT.

The chain recombines TRBV18 with TRBJ1-1; D perhaps matches TRBD1 (6 bases). This CDR3 is 14 amino acids long. CDR1 is KGHSH and CDR2 is LQKENI in the germline V gene. V was clipped by 4 bases and J by 1 base, with 10 bases between them. CDR3 sequence reads: CASSQNRENTEAFF. DNA for the CDR3: TGTGCCAGCTCACAAAACAGGGAGAACACTGAAGCTTTCTTT.

The rearrangement joins TRBV19 to TRBJ2-7; 13 nucleotides agree with TRBD2. Germline CDR1 is LNHDA and CDR2 is SQIVND (reference sequence). J lost 6 bases, V lost 5 bases, and 7 bases had no gene match. This CDR3 is 15 amino acids long. CDR3 in amino acids: CASSEGLAGTFEQYF. The CDR3 DNA reads TGTGCCAGTAGTGAGGGACTAGCGGGAACCTTCGAGCAGTACTTC.

The sample holds one count of this clone. The chain uses TRBV18 and TRBJ2-7, with D unclear. The V gene lost 3 bases and the J gene lost 3 bases, with 3 bases spanning the gap. Germline-derived CDR1 and CDR2 are KGHSH and LQKENI. This CDR3 has 11 amino acids. In DNA form, the CDR3 reads TGTGCCAGCTCACCCTACTACGAGCAGTACTTC. This encodes CASSPYYEQYF.

The chain joins TRBV6-4 to TRBJ1-1; 7 nucleotides align to TRBD1. The CDR3 runs 14 residues. Germline V gene lookup returns CDR1 MRHNA and CDR2 SNTAGT. The V and J ends lost 6 bases and 1 base, in that order; junction bases with no gene match: 5. The DNA of the CDR3 is TGTGCCAGCAGGGCGGGACAGACGAACACTGAAGCTTTCTTT. Encoded protein: CASRAGQTNTEAFF.

This clone was detected a few times. The junction departs from the called germline gene at one end, perhaps through a read error. V usage is TRBV28 and J usage is TRBJ1-5; the D gene is possibly TRBD1 (5 bases). CDR1 and CDR2 (germline): MDHEN, SYDVKM. This CDR3 comprises 14 residues. CDR3 DNA: TGTGCGAGCAGCACCCGGGACTACAATCAGCCCCAGCATTTT. Translating gives CASSTRDYNQPQHF.

This chain links TRBV10-3 with TRBJ1-1; 7 bases map to TRBD1. CDR1 ENHRY and CDR2 SYGVKD come from the germline V gene. V lost 4 bases to trimming and J lost 5 bases; unmatched junction nucleotides: 7. The CDR3 is made up of 14 amino acids. CDR3 loop: CAISATGPRTEAFF. The CDR3 nucleotides read TGTGCCATCAGTGCGACAGGGCCCCGAACTGAAGCTTTCTTT.

The chain recombines TRBV29-1 with TRBJ2-1, with TRBD2 matching over 11 bases. The ends lost 0 bases at V and 1 base at J; junction bases unmatched: 2. Germline CDR1 and CDR2: SQVTM and ANQGSEA. The CDR3 covers 16 residues. The CDR3 DNA follows: TGCAGCGTTGAAGACCTAGCGGGGGGTTCCTACAATGAGCAGTTCTTC. The encoded protein is CSVEDLAGGSYNEQFF.

The sample holds a few counts of this clone. The V call is TRBV7-9, the J call TRBJ2-3; 7 nucleotides align to TRBD2. This CDR3 spans 15 amino acids. The junction had 9 bases not matched to a gene; V was cut back by 5 bases and J by 4 bases. Per germline, CDR1 SEHNR and CDR2 FQNEAQ (reference sequence). The CDR3 protein is CASSVLASRADTQYF. CDR3 nucleotides: TGTGCCAGCAGCGTACTAGCGTCCCGGGCAGATACGCAGTATTTT.

This chain joins TRBV25-1 and TRBJ2-1; D gene uncertain. Looked up from germline, CDR1 is MGHDK and CDR2 is SYGVNS. Trimming shortened V by 10 bases and J by 5 bases, and 6 bases separated the two germline ends. CDR3 size: 10 residues. CDR3 protein: CATLDNEQFF. For the CDR3, the DNA is TGTGCCACACTCGACAATGAGCAGTTCTTC. Variable domain in full (rest from reference TRBV25-1 and TRBJ2-1): EADIYQTPRYLVIGTGKKITLECSQTMGHDKMYWYQQDPGMELHLIHYSYGVNSTEKGDLSSESTVSRIRTEHFPLTLESARPSHTSQYLCATLDNEQFFGPGTRLTVL.

This clone has more than one count but fewer than ten. The chain recombines TRBV19 with TRBJ2-1, with 10 bases fitting TRBD2. Trimming at V came to 3 bases and at J to 0 bases, leaving 8 bases not matched to a gene. CDR3 size: 18 residues. Germline loops: CDR1 LNHDA, CDR2 SQIVND (reference sequence). Here the CDR3 reads CASSMSFSGRSSYNEQFF. In nucleotides, the CDR3 is TGTGCCAGTAGTATGTCTTTTAGCGGGAGGAGCTCCTACAATGAGCAGTTCTTC.

The chain is built from TRBV29-1 and TRBJ1-2, with 7 bases fitting TRBD1. After removal of 6 bases from V and 5 bases from J, the junction contained 6 bases not matched to a gene. Germline loops: CDR1 SQVTM, CDR2 ANQGSEA. The length of the CDR3 is 12 residues. CDR3 region: CSVSGQLYGYTF. For the CDR3, the DNA is TGCAGCGTGTCGGGACAGCTTTATGGCTACACCTTC.

The chain joins TRBV19 to TRBJ1-2, with 8 bases fitting TRBD1. V shed 6 bases and J 0 bases; nucleotides not matched to a gene: 12. CDR3 length: 17 residues. Per the germline V gene, CDR1 is LNHDA and CDR2 is SQIVND (reference sequence). The chain's CDR3 is CASSRRDRPRANYGYTF. The CDR3 bases are TGTGCCAGTAGCCGCCGGGACAGGCCCAGAGCTAACTATGGCTACACCTTC.